This T cell receptor beta chain appears in the sequencing data of a study of identical twins. General study results and limits: There were fewer insertions in abundant cord blood beta clonotypes, but memory repertoires showed no such pattern.

TCRdb itself ran the 5' RACE reads through MiXCR, one entry per CDR3 protein. Seen here are 260,000 or so distinct CDR3 sequences, approximately 6.8% observed once, and the top ten hold more than 5%. This clonotype was seen ten or more times. Its antigen is not known. All donors were healthy, and all were Caucasian. Germline values: CDR1 KGHDR, CDR2 SFDVKD. Trimming shortened V by 1 base and J by 5 bases, and 12 bases separated the two germline ends. The CDR3 has 15 amino acids. The data were also submitted as part of a second study, on yellow fever vaccine responses in identical twins.

This receptor was obtained from a woman aged 18-30 years in good health. Sequenced sample: CD8+ T cells sorted from blood. The J gene is TRBJ2-3, the V gene TRBV24-1; D gene ambiguous. The CDR3 protein is CATSDFEQTKDTQYF. In DNA, the CDR3 is TGTGCCACCAGTGATTTCGAACAGACGAAAGATACGCAGTATTTT.